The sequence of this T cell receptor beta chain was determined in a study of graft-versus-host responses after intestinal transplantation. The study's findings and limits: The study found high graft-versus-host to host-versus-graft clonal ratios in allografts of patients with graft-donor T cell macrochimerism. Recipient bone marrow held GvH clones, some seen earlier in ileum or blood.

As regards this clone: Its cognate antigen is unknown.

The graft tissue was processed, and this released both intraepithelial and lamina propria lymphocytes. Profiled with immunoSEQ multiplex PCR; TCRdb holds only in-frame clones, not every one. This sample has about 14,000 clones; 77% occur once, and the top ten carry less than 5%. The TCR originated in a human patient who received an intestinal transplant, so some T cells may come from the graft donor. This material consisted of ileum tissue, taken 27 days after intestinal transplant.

This CDR3 reads CASSGSGGAILNEQFF. CDR3 coding DNA: TGTGCCAGCAGTGGTAGCGGGGGGGCAATTTTAAATGAGCAGTTCTTC. This chain links TRBV28 with TRBJ2-1; 11 nucleotides align to TRBD2. The length of the CDR3 is 16 residues. Germline V CDR1 and CDR2: MDHEN, SYDVKM. With V trimmed by 5 bases and J by 7 bases, 10 bases remained unmatched.